This TCR beta chain derives from a study of cytomegalovirus exposure and HLA in healthy donors (dated by TCRdb to the late 2010s). Study-wide context: An earlier analysis of under 600 of the donors reported 250 to 300 Gb of sequence data and around 110 million unique TCR beta sequences from about 180 million T cells. An early release that covered fewer than 750 HLA-typed donors contained approximately 320 gigabases of sequencing data and tens of millions of unique TCR sequences. Among the roughly 400 genotyped donors, approximately 81% belonged to the genetic ancestry cluster associated with self-reported Caucasian donors. The study aimed to test whether signatures of past pathogen exposure could be identified by cataloging public T cell receptors. The study used immunosequencing to profile the T cell repertoires of approximately 690 subjects and linked those repertoires to cytomegalovirus serostatus. A separate validation cohort of 90 to 150 different subjects was used in addition to the roughly 670-subject first cohort. The study combined high-throughput TCR immunosequencing, statistical association of individual TCRs with disease status, and machine learning to predict cytomegalovirus infection status. In a later analysis, previously published TCR beta repertoires from more than 500 donors were re-analyzed and high-resolution HLA genotyping was added so that TCR occurrence patterns could be studied. Rather than using new phenotypic data, the later analysis identified candidate immune exposures from TCR beta sequences and from how often those sequences occurred across donors. To decide whether each TCR beta V gene segment behaved as functional or pseudogenic, an earlier analysis of approximately 600 of the donors relied on high-throughput TCR beta sequencing. Alongside the repertoire data, information on donor age, sex, ethnicity and CMV serostatus was compiled. A later genetic analysis took genome-wide SNP genotypes for about 65% of the roughly 670 donors and used that subset as a discovery cohort. All discovery cohort repertoires had been generated on a single sequencing platform. HLA typing covered class I and class II loci at four-digit resolution. The number of typed donors differed by locus: about 629-630 for A, B, C, DRB1 and DQB1; 500 to 550 for DQA1; some 590 for DPA1; and about 450 for DPB1. Four or five DR-DQ haplotypes were handled as single units for association and clustering because linkage in the cohort was strong. Among some 400 genotyped donors of the cohort, an average of approximately 250,000 unique TCR beta nucleotide sequences were sequenced per donor, roughly a sixth of them non-productive.

Receptor amplification or capture employed the immunoSEQ multiplex PCR assay. For the multiplex PCR, a mixture combining 60 forward primers for TCR Vbeta segments and 13 reverse primers for TCR Jbeta segments was used. Amplification of the CDR3 region of rearranged TCR beta genes was performed with a multiplex PCR assay on genomic DNA. The Illumina HiSeq System was used to sequence the amplified TCR beta libraries as 87-base-pair reads. For the original study's pipeline: A later analysis counted tens of millions of unique TCR beta chains across the 550 to 750 repertoires, and roughly 11 million of these chains were shared by at least two donors. Raw reads were error-corrected and collapsed into unique sequences by a nearest-neighbor algorithm in which closely related sequences were merged to remove PCR and sequencing errors. V, D and J gene segments were assigned by aligning CDR3 sequences to IMGT reference sequences. For a sequence to be retained, a match of at least six nucleotides was required to both a V gene segment and a J gene segment. Rearrangements were called productive when the CDR3 lacked stop codons and stayed in frame with V and J; all others were non-productive. Following IMGT convention, CDR3 was defined as the stretch from the second conserved V-encoded cysteine up to the conserved J-encoded phenylalanine. Sequences without an unambiguous match to a single V gene segment were excluded from the earlier analysis of about 640 of the donors. In an earlier analysis of a few hundred of the donors, V segments were called functional above 56.7% productive rearrangements and were called segregating when the between-donor standard deviation exceeded 5%. A statistical classification framework was built to diagnose cytomegalovirus status from the catalog of TCR beta chain sequences. In a later analysis, V and J genes were assigned by comparing TCR nucleotide sequences against IMGT/GENE-DB human TR gene sequences. Using the TCRdist pipeline, a later analysis assigned CDR3 sequences along with most-parsimonious VDJ recombination scenarios. In a later analysis, each TCR beta chain was defined by its CDR3 amino acid sequence together with its V-gene family, and reads lacking a unique V-gene family were excluded. A later analysis removed several hundred highly shared, low-generation-probability nucleotide sequences to deal with suspected cross-contamination and a sequencing artifact. In a later analysis, a clonal expansion index for each public chain was calculated from normalized within-repertoire ranks of inferred template counts. Generation probabilities in a later analysis came from a VDJ recombination model fitted to out-of-frame rearrangements, and those results were checked against IGoR. In a later analysis, TCR-TCR, TCR-HLA and TCR-CMV co-occurrence was scored with hypergeometric tests, and a repertoire-size bias correction was applied to TCR pairs. In a later analysis, false discovery rates were estimated by permuting HLA or CMV assignments 20 times. In a later analysis, co-occurring TCRs were grouped using DBSCAN, and TCRdist sequence similarity was added for clustering within HLA-allele-positive subsets. Repertoires with fewer than 30,000 or more than 120,000 public chains were left out of co-occurrence clustering, as were about 5 repertoires with anomalous nucleotide sharing. TCRdb re-hosts the immuneACCESS table, in-frame sequences only. Its copies lack some clones; in the studies checked, an unresolved V gene accounts for under half of them, and the cause for the rest is not known. V and J calls and clone size are those listed in that table; D and trimming were worked out from the DNA. Across this sample there are some 76,000 clones, with about 78% seen only once. 7.5% to 10% of the sample is in the top ten clones.

CDR1 and CDR2 are drawn from the germline V gene (reference sequence): MNHEY, SMNVEV. V and J lose 4 bases and 6 bases, and a span of 16 bases separates them. The CDR3 goes from the cysteine to the phenylalanine over 15 residues. CDR3 DNA only is kept here, 45 bases in frame from base 1. The cohort was made up of 650 to 700 healthy bone marrow donors. At the time of sampling, all cohort members were nominally healthy, though unrecorded immune exposures were likely present. The donor tested CMV seropositive, placing the donor among the 289 seropositive members of the cohort. Every donor gave a peripheral blood sample, and the peripheral blood mononuclear cells from that sample were used for TCR beta sequencing. Genomic DNA was extracted from the blood cell samples with the Qiagen DNeasy Blood Extraction Kit. Concerning this clone itself: What antigen it recognizes has not been identified. No clone much larger than this one lies a single base away; base qualities are absent.

Broader findings and caveats from the paper: In a later analysis, TCR association rates were found to vary across HLA loci, with the most associated TCRs seen for DRB1 alleles and the fewest for HLA-C alleles. In an earlier analysis of about 540 of the donors, most TCR beta V segments were observed in productive rearrangements about 90% or about 30% of the time, broadly matching IMGT annotations. Most TCR sequences were seen in very few donors, while some public TCRs were found in many individuals. Linkage disequilibrium might explain the correlated functional status among segregating V segments, but an unknown experimental factor could not be excluded. The only immune exposure information available for the cohort was CMV serostatus. A later analysis found that most CMV-associated TCR beta chains appeared HLA-restricted, with HLA associations seemingly driven largely by CMV exposure. In a later analysis, several top co-occurrence clusters were reported to appear linked to parvovirus B19, influenza, CMV and Epstein-Barr virus. A few of the identified cytomegalovirus-associated TCR beta chains were confirmed in vitro to be specific for cytomegalovirus antigens. The earlier analysis of 587 of the donors excluded roughly 17 rarely observed V segments, including chromosome 9 orphons, because counts were too low. Sequencing depth was assumed to be roughly uniform across donors in the presence/absence analyses, though that assumption may not hold. Because some donors lacked HLA typing at each locus, the association tests relied only on the typed subset. Some IMGT-functional V segments, including TRBV6-2 and TRBV6-3, could not be told apart with the 87-base-pair reads, so those segments were excluded. A further reported finding was that TCR beta sequences accurately predicted the HLA-A and HLA-B alleles for most subjects in the first cohort. A total of 150 to 200 TCR beta chains were listed by the study as associated with cytomegalovirus. In a later analysis, HLA-associated TCR beta chains were found to be more clonally expanded and to have lower generation probabilities than equally common non-associated chains. The authors suggested that the approach could potentially be extended to other disease states and immunological phenotypes. A cluster of highly shared sequence variants was judged likely to represent a technical artifact of the sequencing pipeline. According to a later genetic analysis, donors in an Asian-associated ancestry cluster had fewer N-insertions in productive TCRs than the approximately 700-donor mean. The classifier was reported to diagnose cytomegalovirus status with high specificity and sensitivity in both the original cohort and the validation cohort. This cohort had only TCR beta chains sequenced, and the lack of alpha or paired-chain data limited which features could be detected. At a false discovery rate of 0.05, a later analysis linked around 17,000 TCR beta sequences to specific HLA alleles. An association between a missense DCLRE1C variant and V-gene and J-gene trimming of TCR beta chains was found in a later genetic analysis and replicated in an independent cohort. When HLA alleles, especially DR and DQ, strongly co-occurred, TCR associations were difficult to assign to individual alleles.

The rearrangement combines TRBV27 with TRBJ1-5; no D gene is confidently identified. The specimen sequenced was PBMCs. The TCR originated in a middle-aged woman in good health and CMV-seropositive. The DNA sequence follows: TGTGCCAGCAGTTCAGCAGGCTCATTGGGTCAGCCCCAGCATTTT. This encodes CASSSAGSLGQPQHF.